This T cell receptor beta chain comes out of a study of blood T cells in healthy people across ages. Whole-study results and caveats: With unsorted PBMCs, a conclusive comparison of naive versus antigen-experienced cells was not possible. Both naive CD4+ cell counts and diversity were greater in long-lived donors than in aged donors.

Alongside a J-beta primer mix, a sample-barcoded 5' primer served in a second PCR lasting roughly 7 to 11 cycles. Per-sample output comprised a minimum of 2.5 million paired-end reads containing CDR3. TCRdb redid the calling of the 5' RACE reads with MiXCR, one entry per CDR3 protein. The sample includes around 780,000 distinct CDR3 sequences, approximately 53% of them seen just once. This clonotype was recorded a few times. Its cognate antigen is unknown. This CDR3 has 15 amino acids. The V and J ends lost 4 bases and 7 bases respectively, with 17 bases between them. Per germline, CDR1 SGHTA and CDR2 FQGNSA. Russia was home to the donors, healthy Caucasian individuals aged roughly 6 to 100.

The receptor's source is a middle-aged man in good health. The sample was blood. The gene calls are TRBV7-2 and TRBJ2-4; D tentatively fits TRBD1 or TRBD2 (5 bases each). CDR3 sequence: CASSSSSGTKNIQYF. CDR3 coding DNA: TGTGCCAGCAGCTCCTCGTCCGGGACGAAGAACATTCAGTACTTC.